This T cell receptor (beta chain) came from a study of cytomegalovirus exposure and HLA in healthy donors. PCR used 60 Vbeta primers and 13 Jbeta primers. Sequenced by immunoSEQ multiplex PCR; TCRdb stores in-frame clones only, minus some. This table has roughly 190,000 clones, 60% to 85% appearing once. The table lists this clone with a few counts. The antigen is not known. Study results and caveats: Later analysis suggested most CMV-associated TCR beta chains were HLA-restricted.

V shed 6 bases and J 4 bases; nucleotides not matched to a gene: 11. The CDR3 consists of 15 residues. CDR1 is MNHEY and CDR2 is SVGAGI in the germline V gene. Those who donated were healthy bone marrow donors. The chain joins TRBV6-5 to TRBJ1-1; 7 nucleotides align to TRBD1. This receptor was obtained from a female donor in good health and CMV-seronegative. The sample was PBMCs. Here the CDR3 DNA reads TGTGCCAGCAGCGCCGGGCGGGACAGTAGCACTGAAGCTTTCTTT. Protein: CASSAGRDSSTEAFF.